Shown below are 8 T cell receptor beta chains from a single sample sequenced in a study of T cell repertoires in cytomegalovirus infection (dated by TCRdb to about 2019). Sequencing relied on an Illumina HiSeq 1500. TCRdb passed the public sequencing reads through fastp at Q25 and MiXCR, retaining productive beta sequences. Every distinct CDR3 protein forms one entry, paired with its most common genes and DNA. Counted in this sample were some 100,000 distinct CDR3 sequences; 20% to 25% of them appeared once. In total, the top ten clones hold 39% of the sample. Material: CD8+ T cells from PBMCs. These receptors were collected from a human donor in good health (CMV status not recorded). Some clones in this sample may be carry-over from other donors' samples.

This clonotype was observed a handful of times. CDR3 nucleotides: TGTGCCAGCAGTGAATACGGGACTGCCAAAAACATTCAGTACTTC. Amino acids: CASSEYGTAKNIQYF. The chain uses TRBV2 and TRBJ2-4; D is possibly TRBD2 (6 bases). Germline CDR1 SNHLY, CDR2 FYNNEI. The CDR3 is made up of 15 amino acids. The V end lost 2 bases, the J end lost 1 base, and 9 bases lay between the germline ends.

This clonotype was counted many times. The V gene is TRBV7-6, the J gene TRBJ2-3, with 7 bases lining up with TRBD2. This CDR3 is 18 amino acids long. Trimming cost V 2 bases and J 0 bases; bases outside gene matches: 11. Germline assignment: CDR1 SGHVS and CDR2 FNYEAQ. The CDR3 region is CASSLKGGPWGSTDTQYF. In DNA, the CDR3 is TGTGCCAGCAGCTTAAAGGGAGGGCCTTGGGGTAGCACAGATACGCAGTATTTT.

The chain links TRBV6-5 to TRBJ2-4; weak D call: TRBD2 (6 bases). V was pared by 11 bases and J by 3 bases, with 20 bases between. The germline V gene encodes CDR1 MNHEY and CDR2 SVGAGI. The CDR3 spans 15 residues. DNA of the CDR3: TGTGCCGGAGGGACGGGGGAGACCGGCAAAAACATTCAGTACTTC. It specifies CAGGTGETGKNIQYF.

This clonotype appeared a few times. This chain uses TRBV4-3 with TRBJ2-2; no definite D call. V lost 0 bases and J 4 bases, leaving 9 bases between the germline ends. The CDR3 is 15 residues long. The germline gives CDR1 LGHNA, CDR2 YSLEER. The CDR3 here is CASSQEEVSTGELFF. Written as DNA, the CDR3 is TGCGCCAGCAGCCAAGAAGAGGTTTCCACCGGGGAGCTGTTTTTT.

Many counts were recorded for this clonotype. The chain is built from TRBV7-2 and TRBJ2-4; the D gene is possibly TRBD1 (6 bases). The CDR3 spans 14 residues. CDR1 SGHTA and CDR2 FQGNSA come from the germline V gene. The V end was cut by 5 bases, the J end by 6 bases, with 14 bases between. CDR3 sequence reads: CASSELQGRNIQYF. The CDR3 DNA follows: TGTGCCAGCAGCGAACTGCAGGGGAGAAACATTCAGTACTTC.

This clonotype came up once. V and J are TRBV2 and TRBJ2-1, with 12 bases lining up with TRBD2. The J segment lost 4 bases and the V segment lost 0 bases, leaving 1 base of the junction unmatched. Germline lookup yields CDR1 SNHLY and CDR2 FYNNEI. The CDR3 contains 16 residues. Written as DNA, the CDR3 is TGTGCCAGCAGTGAAGCGGGACTAGCGGGTTACAATGAGCAGTTCTTC. Translation: CASSEAGLAGYNEQFF. Full variable domain (missing parts from reference TRBV2 and TRBJ2-1): EPEVTQTPSHQVTQMGQEVILRCVPISNHLYFYWYRQILGQKVEFLVSFYNNEISEKSEIFDDQFSVERPDGSNFTLKIRSTKLEDSAMYFCASSEAGLAGYNEQFFGPGTRLTVL.

This clonotype was picked up many times. Sequence at one end of the junction differs from germline and may be a read error. The rearrangement joins TRBV6-2 or TRBV6-3 to TRBJ2-1; 7 bases fit TRBD2. Germline loops: CDR1 MNHEY, CDR2 SVGEGT. The CDR3 runs 13 residues. The CDR3 sequence: CASSSLSREYQPF. For the CDR3, the DNA is TGTGCCAGCAGTTCCCTTTCGCGGGAGTATCAGCCCTTC.

The chain links TRBV30 to TRBJ2-1; 10 bases agree with TRBD2. CDR3 length: 15 amino acids. Unmatched junction bases numbered 10, after V lost 4 bases and J lost 7 bases. Germline V CDR1 and CDR2: GTSNPN, SVGIG (reference sequence). This chain's CDR3 is CAWTISGGPQNEQFF. DNA of the CDR3: TGTGCCTGGACTATTAGCGGGGGGCCGCAAAATGAGCAGTTCTTC.